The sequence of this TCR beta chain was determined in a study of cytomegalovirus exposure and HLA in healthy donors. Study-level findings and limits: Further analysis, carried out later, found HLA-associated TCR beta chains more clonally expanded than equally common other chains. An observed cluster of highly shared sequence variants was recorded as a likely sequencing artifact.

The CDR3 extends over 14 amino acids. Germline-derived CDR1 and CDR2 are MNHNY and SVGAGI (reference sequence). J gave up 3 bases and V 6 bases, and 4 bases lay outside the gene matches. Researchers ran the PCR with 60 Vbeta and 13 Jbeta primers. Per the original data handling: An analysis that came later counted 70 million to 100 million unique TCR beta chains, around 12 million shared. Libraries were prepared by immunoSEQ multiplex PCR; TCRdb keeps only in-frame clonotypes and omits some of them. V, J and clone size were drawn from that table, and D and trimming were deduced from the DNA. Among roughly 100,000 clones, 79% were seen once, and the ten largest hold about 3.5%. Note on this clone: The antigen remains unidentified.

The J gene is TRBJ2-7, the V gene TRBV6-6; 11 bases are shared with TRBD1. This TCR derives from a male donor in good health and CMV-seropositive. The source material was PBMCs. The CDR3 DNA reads TGTGCCAGCAGCCCGGGACAGGGGGTCTACGAGCAGTACTTC. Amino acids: CASSPGQGVYEQYF.